This T cell receptor (beta chain) is from a study of molecular identifiers for immune sequencing clone quantification. At the level of the study: In the replicates, RNA derived from around 20,000 or 100,000 naive CD8 cells was divided into five parts, and four were sequenced. Study-wide results and limits: Should identical TCR molecules share a barcode, the sizes of highly expanded clones could be underestimated.

This clonotype was observed many times. Its antigen is undetermined. Naive CD8 T cells underwent sorting with the CD8+CD4-CCR7+CD45RA+ definition. V lost 0 bases and J 4 bases, leaving 1 base between the germline ends. The CDR3 totals 12 residues. The V gene's germline CDR1 is MGHRA and CDR2 YSYEKL. Making the bulk TCR libraries relied on previously described methods and listed TCR primers. TCRdb recomputed calls from the PCR reads with MiXCR, one row per CDR3 protein. Here the sample spans about 510,000 distinct CDR3 sequences, roughly a fifth being singletons. The source material was naive CD8+ T cells from blood, with Jurkat cell RNA spiked in. Subset: FACS-sorted CD8+CD4-CCR7+CD45RA+ naive T cells. This TCR came from a human donor in good health. Some libraries in this study had Jurkat cell RNA spiked in. The rearrangement joins TRBV4-1 to TRBJ2-1; D call uncertain. The CDR3 spells CASSQDYNEQFF. The CDR3 DNA is TGCGCCAGCAGCCAAGATTACAATGAGCAGTTCTTC.